Presented here are 27 T cell receptor beta chains from one specimen sequenced in a study of T cell responses to AZD1222 COVID-19 vaccine. The protocol was immunoSEQ multiplex PCR, while the TCRdb copy is restricted to in-frame clones and leaves out a portion. The sample contains approximately 110,000 clones, 70% to 90% of which appear only once. This material consisted of peripheral blood, taken 28 days after the second AZD1222 dose. These receptors all come from an adult who received the AZD1222 COVID-19 vaccine.

The chain joins TRBV7-9 to TRBJ2-3; D gene uncertain. This CDR3 contains 14 residues. V was clipped by 1 base and J by 4 bases, with 9 bases between them. Germline loops: CDR1 SEHNR, CDR2 FQNEAQ (reference sequence). DNA for the CDR3: TGTGCCAGCAGCTTAGGTAGTATTGCAGATACGCAGTATTTT. Translation gives CASSLGSIADTQYF.

This chain uses TRBV25-1 with TRBJ1-1; TRBD1 is a possible D gene (6 bases). Deletions cut 8 bases from V and 5 bases from J, with 9 bases between. Germline V gene sequence: CDR1 MGHDK, CDR2 SYGVNS. The CDR3 loop spans 11 amino acids. The CDR3 DNA follows: TGTGCCAGCCAAGGGGGAACTGAAGCTTTCTTT. This translates into CASQGGTEAFF.

V usage is TRBV5-6 and J usage is TRBJ1-6, with unresolved D. Per the germline V gene, CDR1 is SGHDT and CDR2 is YYEEEE. The CDR3 runs 12 residues. With 2 bases removed from V and 6 bases from J, the gap between germline ends came to 3 bases. This CDR3 is CASSFVNSPLHF. CDR3 coding DNA: TGTGCCAGCAGCTTTGTTAATTCACCCCTCCACTTT. Full variable domain (missing parts from reference TRBV5-6 and TRBJ1-6): DAGVTQSPTHLIKTRGQQVTLRCSPKSGHDTVSWYQQALGQGPQFIFQYYEEEERQRGNFPDRFSGHQFPNYSSELNVNALLLGDSALYLCASSFVNSPLHFGNGTRLTVT.

The chain carries TRBV19 and TRBJ2-7, with 8 bases lining up with TRBD2. This CDR3 has 15 residues. After removal of 3 bases from V and 3 bases from J, the junction contained 7 bases not matched to a gene. Germline V gene data show CDR1 as LNHDA and CDR2 as SQIVND (reference sequence). The CDR3 loop is CASSMSSGSVYEQYF. Here the CDR3 DNA reads TGTGCCAGTAGTATGTCAAGCGGGAGTGTCTACGAGCAGTACTTC.

The CDR3 nucleotides read TGTGCCAGCAGCCACAGTGAGCGGGACTACAATGAGCAGTTCTTC. Protein: CASSHSERDYNEQFF. V usage is TRBV25-1 and J usage is TRBJ2-1; 7 bases match TRBD2. The CDR3 is made up of 15 amino acids. The V gene's germline CDR1 is MGHDK and CDR2 SYGVNS. Losses at the gene ends were 6 bases for V and 3 bases for J; bases not matched to a gene: 8. Supplemented by reference TRBV25-1 and TRBJ2-1, the full variable domain reads EADIYQTPRYLVIGTGKKITLECSQTMGHDKMYWYQQDPGMELHLIHYSYGVNSTEKGDLSSESTVSRIRTEHFPLTLESARPSHTSQYLCASSHSERDYNEQFFGPGTRLTVL.

CDR3 DNA: TGTGCCAGCAGTGAAAATAACTACGAGCAGTACTTC. This sequence encodes CASSENNYEQYF. This chain uses TRBV6-1 with TRBJ2-7; D unclear. This CDR3 is 12 amino acids long. V gave up 2 bases and J gave up 3 bases, with 5 bases separating them. Looked up from germline, CDR1 is MNHNS and CDR2 is SASEGT.

The chain employs TRBV5-6 and TRBJ2-1; a weak D match, TRBD1 (6 bases). Deletions cut 3 bases from V and 7 bases from J, with 14 bases between. The CDR3 contains 14 residues. The V gene's germline CDR1 is SGHDT and CDR2 YYEEEE. CDR3 DNA sequence: TGTGCCAGCAGCTCTTTAGACAGGAGAAATGAGCAGTTCTTC. As protein: CASSSLDRRNEQFF.

This chain connects TRBV6-2 or TRBV6-3 to TRBJ2-2; D uncertain. V lost 2 bases to trimming and J lost 0 bases, with 10 bases between them. The CDR3 length is 16 residues. Germline V gene data show CDR1 as MNHEY and CDR2 as SVGEGT. CDR3: CASSYIESSNTGELFF. The CDR3 nucleotides are TGTGCCAGCAGTTACATCGAGAGCTCGAACACCGGGGAGCTGTTTTTT.

V and J are TRBV7-6 and TRBJ2-1; 13 nucleotides match TRBD2. This CDR3 has 19 residues. Germline V gene data show CDR1 as SGHVS and CDR2 as FNYEAQ. V lost 4 bases to trimming and J lost 1 base; unmatched junction nucleotides: 10. For the CDR3, the DNA is TGTGCCAGCAGCTCTCGGACTAGCGGGAGCGGGGGGTCCTACAATGAGCAGTTCTTC. As protein: CASSSRTSGSGGSYNEQFF.

V usage is TRBV7-3 and J usage is TRBJ1-1, with 8 positions matching TRBD1. V was clipped by 1 base and J by 0 bases; unmatched bases: 7. CDR3 length: 17 amino acids. Germline CDR1 reads SGHTA; CDR2 reads FQGTGA. The CDR3 DNA reads TGTGCCAGCAGCTTAAGGCAGGGGGCGGCTATGAACACTGAAGCTTTCTTT. It translates to CASSLRQGAAMNTEAFF. The full variable domain, its missing parts supplied by reference TRBV7-3 and TRBJ1-1, is GAGVSQTPSNKVTEKGKYVELRCDPISGHTALYWYRQSLGQGPEFLIYFQGTGAADDSGLPNDRFFAVRPEGSVSTLKIQRTERGDSAVYLCASSLRQGAAMNTEAFFGQGTRLTVV.

This sequence joins TRBV7-2 and TRBJ1-5, with 10 positions matching TRBD1. V trimming: 5 bases; J trimming: 4 bases; junction bases outside the gene matches: 2. Germline CDR1 and CDR2: SGHTA and FQGNSA. The CDR3 covers 14 residues. DNA of the CDR3: TGTGCCAGCAGCGGGACAGGGGAGAATCAGCCCCAGCATTTT. It encodes CASSGTGENQPQHF.

The CDR3 loop is CASSSLAGGLRSSYNEQFF. The CDR3 nucleotides read TGTGCCAGCAGCTCTTTAGCGGGAGGGCTTCGGAGCTCCTACAATGAGCAGTTCTTC. The V and J genes are TRBV7-9 and TRBJ2-1, with 11 nucleotides matching TRBD2. The junction had 11 bases not matched to a gene; V was cut back by 4 bases and J by 0 bases. The germline gives CDR1 SEHNR, CDR2 FQNEAQ (reference sequence). The CDR3 is 19 residues long. The entire variable domain, with the rest obtained from reference TRBV7-9 and TRBJ2-1, is as follows: DTGVSQNPRHKITKRGQNVTFRCDPISEHNRLYWYRQTLGQGPEFLTYFQNEAQLEKSRLLSDRFSAERPKGSFSTLEIQRTEQGDSAMYLCASSSLAGGLRSSYNEQFFGPGTRLTVL.

The chain combines TRBV19 with TRBJ1-1, with a possible D match to TRBD1 (5 bases). Germline lookup yields CDR1 LNHDA and CDR2 SQIVND (reference sequence). Deletions cut 10 bases from V and 2 bases from J, with 17 bases between. The CDR3 is made up of 14 amino acids. The CDR3 sequence: CAIARSGDNTEAFF. As DNA, the CDR3 is TGTGCCATCGCCAGGTCTGGGGACAACACTGAAGCTTTCTTT.

This rearrangement joins TRBV13 to TRBJ1-1, with D tentatively TRBD1 (6 bases). The CDR3 covers 15 residues. Trimming took 3 bases from V and 1 from J, leaving 12 bases between them. Germline CDR1 is PRHDT and CDR2 is FYEKMQ (reference sequence). The CDR3 is CASSFSGAWNTEAFF. For the CDR3, the DNA is TGTGCCAGCAGCTTTTCAGGGGCATGGAACACTGAAGCTTTCTTT.

The chain couples TRBV12-3 or TRBV12-4 to TRBJ1-5; 7 nucleotides line up with TRBD1. V lost 2 bases, J lost 6 bases, and 1 base stayed unmatched. The CDR3 sequence is 13 residues long. CDR3 amino acids: CASSLKGAQPQHF. The CDR3 DNA sequence: TGTGCCAGCAGTTTAAAGGGGGCTCAGCCCCAGCATTTT.

V is TRBV6-5 and J is TRBJ1-1, with a possible D match to TRBD1 (6 bases). Germline-derived CDR1 and CDR2 are MNHEY and SVGAGI. V lost 5 bases to trimming and J lost 6 bases, with 16 bases between them. The CDR3 contains 14 residues. The CDR3 DNA reads TGTGCCAGCAGTACCCAGGACAGACTAGCTGAAGCTTTCTTT. Protein product: CASSTQDRLAEAFF.

The rearrangement joins TRBV3-1 (or the pseudogene TRBV3-2) to TRBJ2-3; tentative D call: TRBD2 (5 bases). Germline CDR1 and CDR2: LGHDT and YNNKEL (reference sequence). V dropped 0 bases and J dropped 15 bases, with 10 bases sitting between them. CDR3 length equals 11 residues. The CDR3: CASSQDSGTYF. CDR3 sequence (DNA): TGTGCCAGCAGCCAAGATTCGGGAACATATTTT.

The chain uses TRBV24-1 and TRBJ1-5; tentative D call: TRBD1 (5 bases). The CDR3 loop spans 15 amino acids. CDR1 and CDR2 (germline): KGHDR, SFDVKD. V was shortened by 3 bases and J by 4 bases, with 12 bases between the two germline ends. The CDR3: CATSDQTEPNQPQHF. The CDR3 coding sequence is TGTGCCACCAGTGATCAGACAGAACCTAATCAGCCCCAGCATTTT.

This rearrangement joins TRBV7-9 to TRBJ1-5, with D possibly being TRBD1 (5 bases). Germline V gene sequence: CDR1 SEHNR, CDR2 FQNEAQ (reference sequence). The V and J ends lost 1 base and 1 base respectively, with 11 bases between them. This CDR3 spans 16 amino acids. The CDR3 nucleotides are TGTGCCAGCAGCTTAGTTACAGGCGTAAGCAATCAGCCCCAGCATTTT. It encodes CASSLVTGVSNQPQHF.

The chain joins TRBV5-1 to TRBJ1-4; TRBD1 is a possible D gene (5 bases). This CDR3 has 14 residues. V was trimmed by 4 bases and J by 3 bases, leaving 10 bases between them. The germline CDR1 and CDR2 sequences are SGHRS and YFSETQ. In DNA, the CDR3 is TGCGCCAGCAGCCTGGACATTGCTAATGAAAAACTGTTTTTT. This codes for CASSLDIANEKLFF.

This clone was seen only once. The chain links TRBV7-9 to TRBJ2-1, with TRBD2 matching over 9 bases. The CDR3 spans 18 residues. With 2 bases clipped from V and 0 bases from J, the junction kept 8 bases outside the gene matches. Germline-derived CDR1 and CDR2 are SEHNR and FQNEAQ (reference sequence). The CDR3 reads CASSLKEAGGSSYNEQFF. The DNA for the CDR3 is TGTGCCAGCAGCTTAAAGGAGGCGGGAGGGTCCTCCTACAATGAGCAGTTCTTC. Based on the CDR3 plus reference TRBV7-9 and TRBJ2-1, the full variable domain is DTGVSQNPRHKITKRGQNVTFRCDPISEHNRLYWYRQTLGQGPEFLTYFQNEAQLEKSRLLSDRFSAERPKGSFSTLEIQRTEQGDSAMYLCASSLKEAGGSSYNEQFFGPGTRLTVL.

This chain joins TRBV19 and TRBJ1-2, with a weak D call TRBD1 (6 bases). V lost 6 bases and J lost 3, with 14 bases in between. Germline CDR1 reads LNHDA; CDR2 reads SQIVND (reference sequence). CDR3 length: 14 amino acids. CDR3 nucleotides: TGTGCCAGTAGCACCAGGGACACAGACTATGGCTACACCTTC. Protein: CASSTRDTDYGYTF.

The chain couples TRBV28 to TRBJ1-6; tentative D call: TRBD1 (6 bases). Germline V gene sequence: CDR1 MDHEN, CDR2 SYDVKM. This CDR3 has 16 amino acids. V lost 5 bases and J lost 7, with 18 bases in between. The CDR3 loop is CASSQRRTVENSPLHF. The CDR3 DNA sequence: TGTGCCAGCAGTCAACGTAGGACAGTTGAAAATTCACCCCTCCACTTT. Supplemented by reference TRBV28 and TRBJ1-6, the full variable domain reads DVKVTQSSRYLVKRTGEKVFLECVQDMDHENMFWYRQDPGLGLRLIYFSYDVKMKEKGDIPEGYSVSREKKERFSLILESASTNQTSMYLCASSQRRTVENSPLHFGNGTRLTVT.

The chain carries TRBV3-1 (or the pseudogene TRBV3-2) and TRBJ1-2; D is uncertain. Germline values: CDR1 LGHDT, CDR2 YNNKEL (reference sequence). CDR3 size: 11 residues. V gave up 0 bases and J gave up 4 bases, with 0 bases separating them. CDR3 loop: CASSQDYGYTF. CDR3 DNA: TGTGCCAGCAGCCAAGACTATGGCTACACCTTC.

V gene TRBV18 combines with J gene TRBJ1-1; 7 bases are a match to TRBD1. CDR1 is KGHSH, CDR2 LQKENI, per germline. The CDR3 covers 16 residues. Trimming took 4 bases from V and 1 from J; bases not matched to a gene: 9. The CDR3 DNA sequence: TGTGCCAGCTCACGTTACAGGGGTCACGAGAACACTGAAGCTTTCTTT. Translating it yields CASSRYRGHENTEAFF.

The chain is built from TRBV15 and TRBJ1-2; D uncertain. The CDR3 has 14 residues. The germline V gene has CDR1 LNHNV and CDR2 YYDKDF (reference sequence). V lost 0 bases to trimming and J lost 6 bases, with 11 bases between them. The DNA of the CDR3 is TGTGCCACCAGCAGAGATTTACAGTTGCATGGCTACACCTTC. Translating it yields CATSRDLQLHGYTF.

The genes are TRBV5-1 and TRBJ2-1; D tentatively fits TRBD1 or TRBD2 (5 bases each). The CDR3 has 11 residues. Germline V lookup: CDR1 SGHRS, CDR2 YFSETQ. V was trimmed by 8 bases and J by 12 bases, leaving 15 bases between them. CDR3 DNA: TGCGCCAGTCATGAGGGTAGGGGGCAGTTCTTC. Its protein is CASHEGRGQFF.